Below, 28 T cell receptor beta chains from the same sample are listed, as sequenced in a study of control samples from healthy donors and cancer patients. Generated by immunoSEQ multiplex PCR, the TCRdb table keeps only in-frame clones and is missing some. The table has 250,000 to 300,000 clones, more than 65% seen once. The sequencing sample was made of PBMCs. These receptors originate from a woman aged 60-75 years with lung cancer.

This clone was recorded only once. This chain connects TRBV2 to TRBJ2-1; TRBD2 matches at 7 bases. This CDR3 comprises 15 residues. V trimming: 6 bases; J trimming: 0 bases; junction bases outside the gene matches: 5. Germline V lookup: CDR1 SNHLY, CDR2 FYNNEI. CDR3 sequence: CASRETSVSYNEQFF. CDR3 nucleotides: TGTGCCAGCAGGGAAACTAGCGTCTCCTACAATGAGCAGTTCTTC.

The chain has TRBV5-4 and TRBJ2-5, with D tentatively TRBD1 (6 bases). With 4 bases removed from V and 4 bases from J, the gap between germline ends came to 17 bases. The germline V gene encodes CDR1 SGHNT and CDR2 YYREEE (reference sequence). This CDR3 comprises 15 residues. CDR3 coding DNA: TGTGCCAGCAGCCCGCGACAGGATAGAGGAGAGACCCAGTACTTC. Encoded protein: CASSPRQDRGETQYF.

J is TRBJ1-5 and V is TRBV7-2, with 7 bases fitting TRBD1. This CDR3 region has 14 residues. Unmatched junction bases numbered 5, after V lost 5 bases and J lost 4 bases. CDR1 and CDR2 from the germline V gene are SGHTA and FQGNSA. In DNA form, the CDR3 reads TGTGCCAGCAGCCCTAGGACAGGAAATCAGCCCCAGCATTTT. Translation: CASSPRTGNQPQHF.

This sequence joins TRBV19 and TRBJ1-2; D gene uncertain. This CDR3 contains 14 residues. Trimming took off 8 bases at V and 5 bases at J, with 18 bases between the two ends. From germline, CDR1 is LNHDA and CDR2 SQIVND (reference sequence). CDR3 loop: CASQEEPQKYGYTF. CDR3 nucleotide sequence: TGTGCCAGTCAGGAAGAGCCACAGAAATATGGCTACACCTTC.

This chain links TRBV15 with TRBJ2-7, with a tentative D call TRBD1 (6 bases). Trimming removed 3 bases at V and 2 bases at J, with 11 bases between. CDR1 and CDR2 from the germline V gene are LNHNV and YYDKDF (reference sequence). The CDR3 loop spans 14 amino acids. The CDR3 DNA is TGTGCCACCAGCAGGTCGGACAGCCCCTACGAGCAGTACTTC. Its translation is CATSRSDSPYEQYF.

This chain links TRBV7-9 with TRBJ1-5, with 9 bases fitting TRBD1. The CDR3 has 17 residues. CDR1 and CDR2 (germline): SEHNR, FQNEAQ (reference sequence). With V trimmed by 3 bases and J by 2 bases, 8 bases remained unmatched. The CDR3 region has the DNA TGTGCCAGCAGCTTGGCGGTGGGACAGGGCGGCAATCAGCCCCAGCATTTT. As protein: CASSLAVGQGGNQPQHF.

The chain employs TRBV15 and TRBJ1-3; D is possibly TRBD1 (5 bases). The germline V and J ends were trimmed by 5 bases and 0 bases, with 14 bases remaining between them. The germline V gene has CDR1 LNHNV and CDR2 YYDKDF (reference sequence). The length of the CDR3 is 16 residues. The CDR3 DNA is TGTGCCACCAGCTTGCGGGGGTGGGACTCTGGAAACACCATATATTTT. This translates into CATSLRGWDSGNTIYF.

The gene calls are TRBV5-5 and TRBJ1-1; no reliable D call. With 1 base removed from V and 1 base from J, the gap between germline ends came to 8 bases. CDR3 length: 14 amino acids. Germline-derived CDR1 and CDR2 are SGHKS and YYEKEE (reference sequence). CDR3 amino acids: CASSLFTANTEAFF. The CDR3 nucleotides are TGTGCCAGCAGCTTGTTCACGGCGAACACTGAAGCTTTCTTT.

The rearrangement links TRBV7-3 to TRBJ1-1, with D hard to call. Germline V gene sequence: CDR1 SGHTA, CDR2 FQGTGA. CDR3 size: 13 residues. The V end lost 2 bases, the J end lost 2 bases, and 6 bases lay between the germline ends. The CDR3 is CASSLGTNTEAFF. DNA for the CDR3: TGTGCCAGCAGCTTAGGCACTAACACTGAAGCTTTCTTT.

The chain recombines TRBV5-1 with TRBJ1-5, with 9 bases lining up with TRBD1. Germline V lookup: CDR1 SGHRS, CDR2 YFSETQ. V lost 4 bases and J lost 4; bases outside the gene matches: 6. The CDR3 has 15 residues. CDR3 sequence reads: CASSPDRGENQPQHF. In DNA form, the CDR3 reads TGCGCCAGCAGCCCGGACAGGGGCGAGAATCAGCCCCAGCATTTT. Together with reference TRBV5-1 and TRBJ1-5, the CDR3 gives the full variable domain: KAGVTQTPRYLIKTRGQQVTLSCSPISGHRSVSWYQQTPGQGLQFLFEYFSETQRNKGNFPGRFSGRQFSNSRSEMNVSTLELGDSALYLCASSPDRGENQPQHFGDGTRLSIL.

Only a few counts were recorded for this clone. The CDR3 sequence: CASRAGTSGMYQYF. CDR3 bases: TGTGCCAGCAGGGCCGGGACTAGCGGGATGTATCAGTATTTT. The chain is built from TRBV6-5 and TRBJ2-3, with 13 nucleotides matching TRBD2. The germline gives CDR1 MNHEY, CDR2 SVGAGI. After removal of 6 bases from V and 12 bases from J, the junction contained 9 bases not matched to a gene. This CDR3 has 14 residues.

V and J are TRBV9 and TRBJ2-5; the D is unclear. The CDR3 has 15 amino acids. Germline CDR1 and CDR2: SGDLS and YYNGEE. With 4 bases removed from V and 5 bases from J, the gap between germline ends came to 18 bases. This chain's CDR3 is CASSLLNGDGETQYF. The CDR3 DNA follows: TGTGCCAGCAGCCTTCTTAATGGCGACGGGGAGACCCAGTACTTC. The full variable domain, with the rest looked up from reference TRBV9 and TRBJ2-5, is DSGVTQTPKHLITATGQRVTLRCSPRSGDLSVYWYQQSLDQGLQFLIQYYNGEERAKGNILERFSAQQFPDLHSELNLSSLELGDSALYFCASSLLNGDGETQYFGPGTRLLVL.

In its sample, this clone was seen a few times. Other DNA sequences in this sample translate to the same CDR3. J is TRBJ2-3 and V is TRBV18; D gene unclear. Trimming pared 2 bases from V and 1 base from J, leaving 4 bases between. CDR1 and CDR2 (germline): KGHSH, LQKENI. The CDR3 contains 13 residues. The CDR3 reads CASSPGGTDTQYF. The DNA for the CDR3 is TGTGCCAGCTCACCAGGGGGCACAGATACGCAGTATTTT.

The CDR3 coding sequence is TGTGCCAGCAGCCGGGACAGGTCGGGGACTGAAGCTTTCTTT. Amino acids: CASSRDRSGTEAFF. The chain recombines TRBV5-4 with TRBJ1-1, with 8 bases fitting TRBD1. This CDR3 is 14 amino acids long. Germline loops: CDR1 SGHNT, CDR2 YYREEE (reference sequence). The V segment lost 4 bases and the J segment 5 bases; nucleotides outside the gene matches: 7.

This clone was counted a single time. The chain uses TRBV19 and TRBJ2-3; 8 nucleotides agree with TRBD2. V shed 6 bases and J 0 bases; nucleotides not matched to a gene: 5. Germline CDR1 LNHDA, CDR2 SQIVND (reference sequence). CDR3 length: 15 residues. This CDR3 is CASSRSGISTDTQYF. Written as DNA, the CDR3 is TGTGCCAGTAGCCGTAGCGGGATTAGCACAGATACGCAGTATTTT. Based on the CDR3 plus reference TRBV19 and TRBJ2-3, the full variable domain is DGGITQSPKYLFRKEGQNVTLSCEQNLNHDAMYWYRQDPGQGLRLIYYSQIVNDFQKGDIAEGYSVSREKKESFPLTVTSAQKNPTAFYLCASSRSGISTDTQYFGPGTRLTVL.

The chain carries TRBV15 and TRBJ2-7; D is undetermined. The CDR3 spans 15 residues. Looked up from germline, CDR1 is LNHNV and CDR2 is YYDKDF (reference sequence). With 2 bases removed from V and 2 bases from J, the gap between germline ends came to 13 bases. The CDR3 DNA reads as TGTGCCACCAGCAGAACCCGAGTAAACACCTACGAGCAGTACTTC. Protein sequence: CATSRTRVNTYEQYF.

This chain uses TRBV28 with TRBJ2-7; D is undetermined. Germline CDR1 and CDR2: MDHEN and SYDVKM. The CDR3 is 14 residues long. V lost 8 bases and J 2 bases, leaving 16 bases between the germline ends. The CDR3 here is CASSSTRGTYEQYF. CDR3 nucleotides: TGTGCCAGCTCCTCCACACGCGGCACCTACGAGCAGTACTTC.

The CDR3 loop reads CASSPRNEETQYF. CDR3 DNA: TGTGCCAGCAGCCCGAGAAATGAAGAGACCCAGTACTTC. The V gene is TRBV7-2, the J gene TRBJ2-5; unclear D gene. The CDR3 spans 13 residues. Germline CDR1 and CDR2: SGHTA and FQGNSA. V dropped 5 bases and J dropped 3 bases, with 10 bases sitting between them.

CDR3 DNA sequence: TGTGCCAGCAGCTTAGCGAAGATCCGGGACAGATCTGGAAACACCATATATTTT. This codes for CASSLAKIRDRSGNTIYF. The chain is built from TRBV7-9 and TRBJ1-3; 7 nucleotides agree with TRBD1. The CDR3 spans 18 residues. Germline values: CDR1 SEHNR, CDR2 FQNEAQ (reference sequence). After removal of 0 bases from V and 1 base from J, the junction contained 9 bases not matched to a gene.

The CDR3, as DNA: TGTGCCAGTAGCGGTTTGGGACTAGCGGAGAGCACAGATACGCAGTATTTT. The encoded protein is CASSGLGLAESTDTQYF. This chain uses TRBV19 with TRBJ2-3; 11 bases map to TRBD2. The CDR3 consists of 17 residues. The V and J ends lost 6 bases and 0 bases, in that order; junction bases with no gene match: 8. Germline V gene sequence: CDR1 LNHDA, CDR2 SQIVND (reference sequence).

The CDR3 here is CASSLGGRSDTQYF. DNA for the CDR3: TGTGCCAGCAGCTTAGGAGGAAGGTCCGATACGCAGTATTTT. The chain carries TRBV5-5 and TRBJ2-3, with a weak D call TRBD2 (5 bases). The CDR3 has 14 residues. With 2 bases removed from V and 6 bases from J, the gap between germline ends came to 13 bases. Germline V gene lookup returns CDR1 SGHKS and CDR2 YYEKEE (reference sequence).

The chain recombines TRBV30 with TRBJ1-5, with D hard to call. Germline V CDR1 and CDR2: GTSNPN, SVGIG (reference sequence). Trimming cost V 0 bases and J 9 bases, with 15 bases left between them. The CDR3 spans 14 residues. CDR3 amino acids: CAWSVTRFGSPQHF. CDR3 bases: TGTGCCTGGAGTGTAACGCGGTTCGGCTCGCCCCAGCATTTT.

The sample holds one count of this clone. V gene TRBV24-1 combines with J gene TRBJ2-2; D is undetermined. Germline CDR1 reads KGHDR; CDR2 reads SFDVKD. CDR3 size: 12 residues. Trimming took 5 bases from V and 7 from J, leaving 7 bases between them. CDR3: CATSVPGGELFF. CDR3 nucleotide sequence: TGTGCCACCAGTGTCCCGGGCGGGGAGCTGTTTTTT.

In this sample, this clone turned up once. V is TRBV5-1 and J is TRBJ2-3; D is perhaps TRBD1 (6 bases). V was pared by 6 bases and J by 6 bases, with 23 bases between. The germline V gene encodes CDR1 SGHRS and CDR2 YFSETQ. The CDR3 is 16 amino acids. The CDR3 DNA sequence: TGCGCCAGCAATTTAATGACCCTTCCCCAGGGGGATACGCAGTATTTT. Amino acids: CASNLMTLPQGDTQYF.

This clone was counted a single time. The V call is TRBV7-8, the J call TRBJ2-3, with D unclear. V lost 1 base and J 3 bases, leaving 14 bases between the germline ends. The CDR3 has 16 residues. The germline V gene encodes CDR1 SGHVS and CDR2 FQNEAQ. CDR3 sequence reads: CASSLGFAGITDTQYF. The CDR3 nucleotides read TGTGCCAGCAGCTTAGGTTTCGCAGGAATTACAGATACGCAGTATTTT.

The chain has TRBV6-4 and TRBJ2-3, with TRBD2 matching over 8 bases. The CDR3 has 12 residues. V gave up 10 bases and J gave up 6 bases; unmatched junction bases: 6. Per germline, CDR1 MRHNA and CDR2 SNTAGT. The CDR3 loop reads CATSSSGDTQYF. DNA of the CDR3: TGTGCCACCTCATCTAGCGGGGATACGCAGTATTTT.

V and J are TRBV3-1 (or the pseudogene TRBV3-2) and TRBJ2-5, with 7 bases lining up with TRBD2. This CDR3 spans 17 amino acids. V lost 3 bases to trimming and J lost 4 bases; unmatched junction nucleotides: 14. The germline V gene has CDR1 LGHDT and CDR2 YNNKEL (reference sequence). The CDR3 sequence is CASSHPRGDQRGETQYF. The CDR3 nucleotides are TGTGCCAGCAGCCACCCCCGGGGGGACCAACGAGGAGAGACCCAGTACTTC.

The V gene is TRBV6-4, the J gene TRBJ1-5, with 8 nucleotides matching TRBD1. Germline trimming cut 2 bases from V and 4 bases from J; bases unmatched to any gene: 7. The germline gives CDR1 MRHNA, CDR2 SNTAGT. The CDR3 has 16 amino acids. CDR3 nucleotides: TGTGCCAGCAGTGACAAAGACAGGGGACGAAATCAGCCCCAGCATTTT. Residues: CASSDKDRGRNQPQHF.